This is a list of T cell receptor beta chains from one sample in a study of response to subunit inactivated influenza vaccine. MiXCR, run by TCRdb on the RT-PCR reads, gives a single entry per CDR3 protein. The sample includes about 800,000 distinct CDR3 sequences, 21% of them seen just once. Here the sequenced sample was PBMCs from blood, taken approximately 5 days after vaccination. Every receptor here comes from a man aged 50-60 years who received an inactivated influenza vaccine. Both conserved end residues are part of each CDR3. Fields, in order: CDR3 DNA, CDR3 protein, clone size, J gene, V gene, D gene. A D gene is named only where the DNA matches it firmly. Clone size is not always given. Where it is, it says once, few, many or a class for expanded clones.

cdr3_nt: TGTGCCAGCAGCTTAGGGCGGGTACCAAATGAGCAGTTCTTC; cdr3_aa: CASSLGRVPNEQFF; clone_size: NA; j_call: TRBJ2-1; v_call: TRBV7-2; d_call: NA
cdr3_nt: TGTGCCAGCAGCTTTGGTACAGCGTCCCAGATGACCCAGTACTTC; cdr3_aa: CASSFGTASQMTQYF; clone_size: many; j_call: TRBJ2-5; v_call: TRBV11-2; d_call: NA
cdr3_nt: TGCGCCAGCAGCTCTCAGGGGTCGGACACTGAAGCTTTCTTT; cdr3_aa: CASSSQGSDTEAFF; clone_size: NA; j_call: TRBJ1-1; v_call: TRBV5-1; d_call: NA
cdr3_nt: TGTGCCAGCAGGTCTACTTTCGGGCAGTACTTC; cdr3_aa: CASRSTFGQYF; clone_size: NA; j_call: TRBJ2-7; v_call: TRBV7-8; d_call: NA
cdr3_nt: TGCGCCAGCAGCTTGGAAGGGACAGGTCTAGACGAGCAGTACTTC; cdr3_aa: CASSLEGTGLDEQYF; clone_size: NA; j_call: TRBJ2-7; v_call: TRBV5-1; d_call: TRBD1
cdr3_nt: TGTGCCAGCTCACCAAATGGACAGGGGTTACGCGAGCAGTACTTC; cdr3_aa: CASSPNGQGLREQYF; clone_size: few; j_call: TRBJ2-7; v_call: TRBV18; d_call: TRBD1
cdr3_nt: TGTGCCAGCAGTGAGGTAGCGGGGGGGCAGGGAGATACGCAGTATTTT; cdr3_aa: CASSEVAGGQGDTQYF; clone_size: few; j_call: TRBJ2-3; v_call: TRBV2; d_call: TRBD2
cdr3_nt: TGTGCCAGCTCCCCTCGGGCTAGCGGGAGGCTGAATGAGCAGTTCTTC; cdr3_aa: CASSPRASGRLNEQFF; clone_size: NA; j_call: TRBJ2-1; v_call: TRBV12-3/TRBV12-4; d_call: TRBD2
cdr3_nt: TGTGCCAGCAGCCAAGGACGCAACAATCAGCCCCAGCATTTT; cdr3_aa: CASSQGRNNQPQHF; clone_size: NA; j_call: TRBJ1-5; v_call: TRBV7-2; d_call: NA
cdr3_nt: TGTGCCAGCTCACCTCTCAGGGGGCGAGGCGACGAGCAGTACTTC; cdr3_aa: CASSPLRGRGDEQYF; clone_size: few; j_call: TRBJ2-7; v_call: TRBV18; d_call: TRBD1
cdr3_nt: TGCGCCAGCAGGCGAGGACAGGGCTACAATGAGCAGTTCTTC; cdr3_aa: CASRRGQGYNEQFF; clone_size: many; j_call: TRBJ2-1; v_call: TRBV5-1; d_call: TRBD1
cdr3_nt: TGTGCCACTTCCGGGGTAGATGAAGAGCAGTACTTC; cdr3_aa: CATSGVDEEQYF; clone_size: many; j_call: TRBJ2-7; v_call: TRBV28; d_call: NA
cdr3_nt: TGTGCCAGCAGCTCGCATGGCACCGGGGAGCTGTTTTTT; cdr3_aa: CASSSHGTGELFF; clone_size: few; j_call: TRBJ2-2; v_call: TRBV7-9; d_call: NA
cdr3_nt: TGTGCCAGCAGTTTACACTCGACTTCAACGGGAGAGACCCAGTACTTC; cdr3_aa: CASSLHSTSTGETQYF; clone_size: NA; j_call: TRBJ2-5; v_call: TRBV7-2; d_call: NA
cdr3_nt: TGCGCCAGCAGTGAGTCAGGGTCTTACACCGGGGAGCTGTTTTTT; cdr3_aa: CASSESGSYTGELFF; clone_size: NA; j_call: TRBJ2-2; v_call: TRBV10-1; d_call: NA
cdr3_nt: TGTGCCAGTAGTAAGGGACTAGCGGAAACAGATACGCAGTATTTT; cdr3_aa: CASSKGLAETDTQYF; clone_size: NA; j_call: TRBJ2-3; v_call: TRBV19; d_call: TRBD2
cdr3_nt: TGTGCCAGCAGGCGGACAGGGTGGAATTCACCCCTCCACTTT; cdr3_aa: CASRRTGWNSPLHF; clone_size: few; j_call: TRBJ1-6; v_call: TRBV12-3/TRBV12-4; d_call: TRBD1
cdr3_nt: TGTGCCAGTAGTATCCACAGTTCCCCGGGGTACGAGCAGTACTTC; cdr3_aa: CASSIHSSPGYEQYF; clone_size: NA; j_call: TRBJ2-7; v_call: TRBV19; d_call: NA